The 9 T cell receptor beta chains listed next were all sequenced from one sample in a study of post-analysis software for immune sequencing data. Their cognate antigens are unknown. Study-wide results and limits: Relative to controls, patients had roughly five TRBV segments at higher frequency, with TRBV5-6, TRBV5-1 and TRBV20-1 among these.

Incorporated into the TCR beta cDNA libraries were unique molecular identifiers, which served to reduce PCR and sequencing biases. A single record per CDR3 protein comes from TCRdb applying MiXCR to the PCR reads. The sample lists 650,000 to 850,000 distinct CDR3 sequences, about 50% occurring once. The sequencing input was blood. The receptors derive from a girl between 5 and 17 years old with multiple sclerosis.

The chain joins TRBV5-1 to TRBJ2-7, with D unresolved. The ends were cut back, 1 base at V and 1 base at J, with 9 bases in the middle. Per the germline V gene, CDR1 is SGHRS and CDR2 is YFSETQ. The CDR3 consists of 14 residues. DNA of the CDR3: TGCGCCAGCAGCTTGCGACTCGCGTCCTACGAGCAGTACTTC. Protein: CASSLRLASYEQYF. Full variable domain (remainder filled in from reference TRBV5-1 and TRBJ2-7): KAGVTQTPRYLIKTRGQQVTLSCSPISGHRSVSWYQQTPGQGLQFLFEYFSETQRNKGNFPGRFSGRQFSNSRSEMNVSTLELGDSALYLCASSLRLASYEQYFGPGTRLTVT.

V gene TRBV12-3 or TRBV12-4 combines with J gene TRBJ1-6, with D maybe TRBD1 (5 bases). The CDR3 contains 15 residues. With 6 bases removed from V and 6 bases from J, the gap between germline ends came to 15 bases. CDR3: CASRLNWGPNSPLHF. Written as DNA, the CDR3 is TGTGCCAGCAGGCTTAATTGGGGCCCTAATTCACCCCTCCACTTT.

This chain connects TRBV20-1 to TRBJ2-1; 11 bases are shared with TRBD2. Germline trimming cut 2 bases from V and 6 bases from J; bases unmatched to any gene: 6. This CDR3 has 15 residues. The germline V gene has CDR1 DFQATT and CDR2 SNEGSKA (reference sequence). CDR3 protein: CSARSGSGRGNEQFF. For the CDR3, the DNA is TGCAGTGCTAGATCGGGTAGCGGGAGGGGCAATGAGCAGTTCTTC.

This sequence joins TRBV28 and TRBJ2-7; a weak D match, TRBD2 (6 bases). The J call may not be correct, given that the DNA end is closer to TRBJ2-5. The CDR3 runs to 17 residues. Germline assignment: CDR1 MDHEN and CDR2 SYDVKM. The CDR3 reads CASSSPMEGGYRETQYF. CDR3 coding DNA: TGTGCCAGCAGTTCGCCAATGGAGGGTGGATATAGAGAGACCCAGTACTTC.

V is TRBV9 and J is TRBJ2-1; D possibly corresponds to TRBD2 (7 bases). The CDR3 has 15 residues. Germline values: CDR1 SGDLS, CDR2 YYNGEE. Trimming stripped 3 bases from V and 1 base from J, with 11 bases between. CDR3 DNA sequence: TGTGCCAGCAGCGGAGGGGGGGGGTCCTACAATGAGCAGTTCTTC. This gives the protein CASSGGGGSYNEQFF.

The V and J genes are TRBV4-1 and TRBJ2-5, with a tentative D call TRBD2 (6 bases). The DNA end is more similar to TRBJ2-7, so the J call may be wrong. In germline, CDR1 is MGHRA, CDR2 YSYEKL. The CDR3 sequence is 15 residues long. The chain's CDR3 is CASSDLGGVPYEQYF. The CDR3, as DNA: TGCGCCAGCAGCGACCTTGGAGGGGTCCCCTACGAGCAGTACTTC.

The V call is TRBV12-3 or TRBV12-4, the J call TRBJ1-1; TRBD1 might be the D (6 bases). Trimming left V 6 bases short and J 1 base short, with 12 bases between. The CDR3 is 14 amino acids. The CDR3 bases are TGTGCCAGCAGCCCCGGGGGGCCGAACACTGAAGCTTTCTTT. It encodes CASSPGGPNTEAFF.

The chain uses TRBV2 and TRBJ1-6; D uncertain. Germline V CDR1 and CDR2: SNHLY, FYNNEI. V dropped 4 bases and J dropped 10 bases, with 2 bases sitting between them. The CDR3 runs 10 residues. The CDR3 DNA is TGTGCCAGCAGTGGGTCACCCCTCCACTTT. It encodes CASSGSPLHF.

This rearrangement joins TRBV7-6 to TRBJ2-7; 12 nucleotides agree with TRBD1. This CDR3 is 16 amino acids long. Trimming removed 4 bases from V and 4 bases from J; junction bases left unmatched: 8. Germline-derived CDR1 and CDR2 are SGHVS and FNYEAQ. In DNA form, the CDR3 reads TGTGCCAGCAGCTCCCCTCGGGACAGGGGGCAATACGAGCAGTACTTC. Translated: CASSSPRDRGQYEQYF. Complete variable domain (other parts from reference TRBV7-6 and TRBJ2-7): GAGVSQSPRYKVTKRGQDVALRCDPISGHVSLYWYRQALGQGPEFLTYFNYEAQQDKSGLPNDRFSAERPEGSISTLTIQRTEQRDSAMYRCASSSPRDRGQYEQYFGPGTRLTVT.